The table lists the clone carrying this T cell receptor (beta chain) with a count of one. Authors' data handling: Amplification with reference gene primers provided the estimates of nucleated cell counts. Data came from immunoSEQ multiplex PCR; TCRdb stores just in-frame clones and leaves some out. D and trimming were read from the DNA, whereas the V and J calls and clone size are those reported in that table. Seen here are 130,000 or so clones, about 85% observed once, and the top ten hold roughly 1.4%. The source of the sample is a study of blood T cell repertoires in COVID-19. The overall study: Samples came from the United States, Italy and Spain, spanning acute and convalescent COVID-19. From T cells, B-cell-depleted T cells, or PBMCs came the material, which was cDNA or gDNA.

Germline CDR1 reads WNHNN; CDR2 reads SYGVQD (reference sequence). The CDR3 sequence is 16 residues long. V trimming: 6 bases; J trimming: 8 bases; junction bases outside the gene matches: 14. This TCR derives from a human donor in a cohort sampled during active COVID-19. The sample consisted of peripheral blood. The chain employs TRBV10-1 and TRBJ2-1; 9 nucleotides agree with TRBD2. The CDR3 DNA is TGCGCCAGCAGGGATGGGCGGGAGGGCCGGATGGATGAGCAGTTCTTC. It translates to CASRDGREGRMDEQFF.